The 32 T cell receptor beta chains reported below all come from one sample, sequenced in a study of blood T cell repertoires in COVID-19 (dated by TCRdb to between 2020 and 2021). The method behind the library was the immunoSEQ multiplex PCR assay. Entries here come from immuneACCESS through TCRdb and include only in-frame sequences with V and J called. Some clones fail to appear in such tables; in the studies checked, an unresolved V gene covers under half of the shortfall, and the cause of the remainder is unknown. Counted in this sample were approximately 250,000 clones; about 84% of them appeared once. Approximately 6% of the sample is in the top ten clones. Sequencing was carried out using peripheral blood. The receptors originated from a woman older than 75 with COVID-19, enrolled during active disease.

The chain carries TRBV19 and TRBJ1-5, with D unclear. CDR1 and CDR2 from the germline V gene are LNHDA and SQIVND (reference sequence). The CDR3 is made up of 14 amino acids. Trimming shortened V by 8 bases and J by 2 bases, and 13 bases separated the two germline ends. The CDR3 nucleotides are TGTGCCAGTTCCACCGGGGTGGGCAATCAGCCCCAGCATTTT. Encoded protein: CASSTGVGNQPQHF.

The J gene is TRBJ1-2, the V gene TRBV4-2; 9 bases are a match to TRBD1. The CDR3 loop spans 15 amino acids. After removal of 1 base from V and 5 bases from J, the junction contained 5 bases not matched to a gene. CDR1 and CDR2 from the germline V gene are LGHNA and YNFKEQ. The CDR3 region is CASSQALGQGYGYTF. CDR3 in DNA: TGTGCCAGCAGCCAAGCGCTAGGACAGGGGTATGGCTACACCTTC.

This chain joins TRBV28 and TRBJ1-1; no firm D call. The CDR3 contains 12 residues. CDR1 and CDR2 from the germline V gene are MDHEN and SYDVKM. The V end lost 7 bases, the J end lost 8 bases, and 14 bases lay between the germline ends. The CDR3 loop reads CASTRTGGEAFF. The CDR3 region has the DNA TGTGCCAGCACCAGAACCGGAGGCGAAGCTTTCTTT. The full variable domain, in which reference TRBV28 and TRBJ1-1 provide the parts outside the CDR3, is DVKVTQSSRYLVKRTGEKVFLECVQDMDHENMFWYRQDPGLGLRLIYFSYDVKMKEKGDIPEGYSVSREKKERFSLILESASTNQTSMYLCASTRTGGEAFFGQGTRLTVV.

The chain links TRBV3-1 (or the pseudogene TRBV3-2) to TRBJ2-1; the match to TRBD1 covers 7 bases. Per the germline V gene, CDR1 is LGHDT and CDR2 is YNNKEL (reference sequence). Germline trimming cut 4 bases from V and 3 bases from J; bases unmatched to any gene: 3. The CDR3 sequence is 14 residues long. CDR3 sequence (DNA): TGTGCCAGCAGCCCCGGGACAGACTACAATGAGCAGTTCTTC. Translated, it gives CASSPGTDYNEQFF.

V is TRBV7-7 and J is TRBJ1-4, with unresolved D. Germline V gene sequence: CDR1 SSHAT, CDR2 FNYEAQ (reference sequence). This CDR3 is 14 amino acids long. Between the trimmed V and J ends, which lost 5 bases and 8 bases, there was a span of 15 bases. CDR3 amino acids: CASSDRPGREKLFF. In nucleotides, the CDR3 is TGTGCCAGCAGCGATAGGCCGGGGAGAGAAAAACTGTTTTTT.

CDR3 nucleotide sequence: TGTGCCAGCAGCCCTAGCGGGACTCTCTATGGCTACACCTTC. Protein product: CASSPSGTLYGYTF. The chain recombines TRBV5-6 with TRBJ1-2; maybe TRBD1 (5 bases). Trimming removed 4 bases from V and 4 bases from J, with 14 bases in between. CDR1 SGHDT and CDR2 YYEEEE come from the germline V gene. The CDR3 runs to 14 residues. Variable domain in full (rest from reference TRBV5-6 and TRBJ1-2): DAGVTQSPTHLIKTRGQQVTLRCSPKSGHDTVSWYQQALGQGPQFIFQYYEEEERQRGNFPDRFSGHQFPNYSSELNVNALLLGDSALYLCASSPSGTLYGYTFGSGTRLTVV.

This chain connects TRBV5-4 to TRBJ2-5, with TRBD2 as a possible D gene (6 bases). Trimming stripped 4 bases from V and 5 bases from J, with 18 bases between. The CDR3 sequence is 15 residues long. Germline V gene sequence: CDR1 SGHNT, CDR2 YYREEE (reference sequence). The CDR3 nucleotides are TGTGCCAGCAGCCCGGGGGTAGAGAGGACGGAGACCCAGTACTTC. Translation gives CASSPGVERTETQYF. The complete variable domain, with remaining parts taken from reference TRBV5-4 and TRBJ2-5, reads ETGVTQSPTHLIKTRGQQVTLRCSSQSGHNTVSWYQQALGQGPQFIFQYYREEENGRGNFPPRFSGLQFPNYSSELNVNALELDDSALYLCASSPGVERTETQYFGPGTRLLVL.

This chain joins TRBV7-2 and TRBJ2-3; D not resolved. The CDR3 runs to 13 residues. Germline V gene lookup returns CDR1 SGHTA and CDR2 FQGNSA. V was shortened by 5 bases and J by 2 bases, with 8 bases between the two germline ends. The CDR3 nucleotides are TGTGCCAGCAGCCGACTTCTCACAGATACGCAGTATTTT. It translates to CASSRLLTDTQYF.

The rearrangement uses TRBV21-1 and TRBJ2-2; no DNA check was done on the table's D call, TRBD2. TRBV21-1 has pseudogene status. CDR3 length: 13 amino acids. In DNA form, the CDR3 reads TGTGCCAGCGGAGCCATTGTCCGGGGGGAGCTGTTTTTT. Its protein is CASGAIVRGELFF.

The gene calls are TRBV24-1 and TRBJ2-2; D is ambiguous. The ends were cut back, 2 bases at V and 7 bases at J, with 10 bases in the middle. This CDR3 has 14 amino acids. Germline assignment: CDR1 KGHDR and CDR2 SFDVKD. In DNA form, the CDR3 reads TGTGCCACCAGTGATTCTCGGGTGAACGGGGAGCTGTTTTTT. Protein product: CATSDSRVNGELFF.

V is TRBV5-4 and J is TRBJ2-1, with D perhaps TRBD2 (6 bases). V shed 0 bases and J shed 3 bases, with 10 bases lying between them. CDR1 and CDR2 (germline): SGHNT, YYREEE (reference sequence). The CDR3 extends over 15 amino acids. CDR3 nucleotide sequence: TGTGCCAGCAGCTTGGCCGGAGGGGTCTACAATGAGCAGTTCTTC. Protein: CASSLAGGVYNEQFF.

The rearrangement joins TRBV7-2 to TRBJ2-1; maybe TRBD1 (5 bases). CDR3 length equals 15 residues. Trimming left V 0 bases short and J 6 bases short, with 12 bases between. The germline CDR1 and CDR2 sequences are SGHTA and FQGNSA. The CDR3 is CASSLAKVTANEQFF. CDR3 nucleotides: TGTGCCAGCAGCTTAGCGAAGGTGACAGCCAATGAGCAGTTCTTC.

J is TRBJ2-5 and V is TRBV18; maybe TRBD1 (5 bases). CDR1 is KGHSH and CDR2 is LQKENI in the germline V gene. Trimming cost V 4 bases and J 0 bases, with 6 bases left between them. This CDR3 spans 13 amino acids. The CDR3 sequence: CASSQGYQETQYF. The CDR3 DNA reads TGTGCCAGCTCACAGGGGTACCAAGAGACCCAGTACTTC.

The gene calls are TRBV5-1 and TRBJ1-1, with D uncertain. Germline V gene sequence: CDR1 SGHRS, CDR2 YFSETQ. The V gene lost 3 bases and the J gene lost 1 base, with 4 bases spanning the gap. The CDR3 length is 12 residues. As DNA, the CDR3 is TGCGCCAGCAGCTACGGGAACACTGAAGCTTTCTTT. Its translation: CASSYGNTEAFF.

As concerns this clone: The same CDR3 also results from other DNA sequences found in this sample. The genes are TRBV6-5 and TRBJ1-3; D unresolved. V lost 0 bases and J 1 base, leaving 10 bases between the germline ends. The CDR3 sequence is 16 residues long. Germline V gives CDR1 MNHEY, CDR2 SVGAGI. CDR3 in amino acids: CASSYSEGRSGNTIYF. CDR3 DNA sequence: TGTGCCAGCAGTTACTCCGAAGGGAGGTCTGGAAACACCATATATTTT.

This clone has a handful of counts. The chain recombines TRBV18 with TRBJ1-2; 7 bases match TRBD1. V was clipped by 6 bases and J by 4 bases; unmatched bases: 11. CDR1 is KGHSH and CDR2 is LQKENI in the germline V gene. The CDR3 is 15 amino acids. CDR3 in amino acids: CASSRAEGGGYGYTF. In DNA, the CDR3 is TGTGCCAGCTCCCGGGCCGAAGGGGGCGGCTATGGCTACACCTTC. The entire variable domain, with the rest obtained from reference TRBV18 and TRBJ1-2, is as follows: NAGVMQNPRHLVRRRGQEARLRCSPMKGHSHVYWYRQLPEEGLKFMVYLQKENIIDESGMPKERFSAEFPKEGPSILRIQQVVRGDSAAYFCASSRAEGGGYGYTFGSGTRLTVV.

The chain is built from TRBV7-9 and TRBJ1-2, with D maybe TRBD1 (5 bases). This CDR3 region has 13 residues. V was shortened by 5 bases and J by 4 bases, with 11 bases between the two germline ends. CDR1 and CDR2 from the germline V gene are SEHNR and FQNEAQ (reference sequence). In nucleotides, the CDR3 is TGTGCCAGCAGCCGGACATCCTTCTATGGCTACACCTTC. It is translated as CASSRTSFYGYTF.

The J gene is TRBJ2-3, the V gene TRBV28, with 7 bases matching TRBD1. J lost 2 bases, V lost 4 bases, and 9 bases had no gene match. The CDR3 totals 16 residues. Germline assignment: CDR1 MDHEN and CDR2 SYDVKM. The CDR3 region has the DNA TGTGCCAGCAGTTCACCGGGACAGCTGTTCACAGATACGCAGTATTTT. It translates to CASSSPGQLFTDTQYF.

CDR3 loop: CASSEPYPGQVIAGQPQHF. The CDR3 DNA sequence: TGTGCCAGCAGTGAACCCTACCCGGGACAGGTAATAGCGGGTCAGCCCCAGCATTTT. V is TRBV6-1 and J is TRBJ1-5, with 8 nucleotides matching TRBD1. The ends lost 2 bases at V and 6 bases at J; junction bases unmatched: 18. The germline V gene has CDR1 MNHNS and CDR2 SASEGT. The CDR3 loop spans 19 amino acids.

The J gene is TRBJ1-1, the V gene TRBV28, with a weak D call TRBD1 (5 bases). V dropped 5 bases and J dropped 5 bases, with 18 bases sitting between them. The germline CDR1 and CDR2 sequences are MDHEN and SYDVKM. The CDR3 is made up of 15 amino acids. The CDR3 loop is CASSPLGRGGTEAFF. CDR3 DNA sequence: TGTGCCAGCAGTCCCCTCGGGAGGGGAGGTACTGAAGCTTTCTTT.

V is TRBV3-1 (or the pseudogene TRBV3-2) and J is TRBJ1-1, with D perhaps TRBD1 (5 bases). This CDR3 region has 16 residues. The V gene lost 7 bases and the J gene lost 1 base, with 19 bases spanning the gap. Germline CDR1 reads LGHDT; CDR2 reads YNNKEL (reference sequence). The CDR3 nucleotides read TGTGCCAGCACCTCCGGGGGGTGGGGCTCGAACACTGAAGCTTTCTTT. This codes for CASTSGGWGSNTEAFF.

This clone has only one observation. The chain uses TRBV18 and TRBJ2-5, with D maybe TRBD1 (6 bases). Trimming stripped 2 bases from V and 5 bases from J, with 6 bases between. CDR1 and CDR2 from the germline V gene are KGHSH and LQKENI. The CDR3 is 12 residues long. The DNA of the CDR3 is TGTGCCAGCTCACCAACAGGGGAGACCCAGTACTTC. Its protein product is CASSPTGETQYF.

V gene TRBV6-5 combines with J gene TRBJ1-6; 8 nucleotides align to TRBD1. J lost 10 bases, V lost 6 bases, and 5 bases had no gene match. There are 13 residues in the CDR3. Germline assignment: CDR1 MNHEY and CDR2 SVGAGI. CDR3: CASSGTGASPLHF. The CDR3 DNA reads TGTGCCAGCAGCGGGACAGGCGCCTCACCCCTCCACTTT.

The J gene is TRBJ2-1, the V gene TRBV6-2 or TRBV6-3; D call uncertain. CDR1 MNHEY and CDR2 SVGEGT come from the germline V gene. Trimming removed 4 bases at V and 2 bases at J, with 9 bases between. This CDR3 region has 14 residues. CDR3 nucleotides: TGTGCCAGCAGTTCCGTCCGTCCCTACAATGAGCAGTTCTTC. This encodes CASSSVRPYNEQFF.

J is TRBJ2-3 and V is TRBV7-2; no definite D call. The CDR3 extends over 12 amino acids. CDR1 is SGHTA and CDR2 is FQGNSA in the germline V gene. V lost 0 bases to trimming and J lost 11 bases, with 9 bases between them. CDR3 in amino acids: CASSLAPSLQYF. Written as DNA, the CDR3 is TGTGCCAGCAGCTTAGCTCCGTCCTTGCAGTATTTT. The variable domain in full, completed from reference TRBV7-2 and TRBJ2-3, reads GAGVSQSPSNKVTEKGKDVELRCDPISGHTALYWYRQSLGQGLEFLIYFQGNSAPDKSGLPSDRFSAERTGGSVSTLTIQRTQQEDSAVYLCASSLAPSLQYFGPGTRLTVL.

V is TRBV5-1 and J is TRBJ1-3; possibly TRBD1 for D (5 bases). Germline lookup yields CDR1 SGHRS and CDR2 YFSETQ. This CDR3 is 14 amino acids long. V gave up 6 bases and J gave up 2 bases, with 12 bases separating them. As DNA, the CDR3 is TGCGCCAGCACGACAGCGAGTCCTGGAAACACCATATATTTT. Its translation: CASTTASPGNTIYF.

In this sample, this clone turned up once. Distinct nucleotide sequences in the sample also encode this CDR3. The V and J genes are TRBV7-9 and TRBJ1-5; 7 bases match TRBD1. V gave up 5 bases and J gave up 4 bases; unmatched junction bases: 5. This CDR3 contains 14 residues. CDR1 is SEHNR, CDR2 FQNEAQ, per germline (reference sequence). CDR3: CASSRSGGNQPQHF. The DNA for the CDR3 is TGTGCCAGCAGCCGTTCAGGGGGTAATCAGCCCCAGCATTTT.

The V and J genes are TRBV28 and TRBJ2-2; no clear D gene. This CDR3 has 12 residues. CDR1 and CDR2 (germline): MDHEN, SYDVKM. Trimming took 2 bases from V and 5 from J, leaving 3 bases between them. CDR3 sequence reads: CASSLQTGELFF. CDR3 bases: TGTGCCAGCAGTTTACAGACCGGGGAGCTGTTTTTT.

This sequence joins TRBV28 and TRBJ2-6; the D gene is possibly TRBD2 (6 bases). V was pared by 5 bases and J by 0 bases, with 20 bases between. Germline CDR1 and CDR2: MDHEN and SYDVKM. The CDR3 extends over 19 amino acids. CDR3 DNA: TGTGCCAGCAGTCCTCCGGGACTGGGGTATGACTCTGGGGCCAACGTCCTGACTTTC. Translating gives CASSPPGLGYDSGANVLTF.

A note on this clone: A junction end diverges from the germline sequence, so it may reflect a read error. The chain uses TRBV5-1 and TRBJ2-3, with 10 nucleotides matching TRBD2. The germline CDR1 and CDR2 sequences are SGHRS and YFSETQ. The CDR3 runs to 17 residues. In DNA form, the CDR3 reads TGCGCCAACAGCTTACAAGCGGGGGGGCCTGGCACAGATACGCAGTATTTT. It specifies CANSLQAGGPGTDTQYF.

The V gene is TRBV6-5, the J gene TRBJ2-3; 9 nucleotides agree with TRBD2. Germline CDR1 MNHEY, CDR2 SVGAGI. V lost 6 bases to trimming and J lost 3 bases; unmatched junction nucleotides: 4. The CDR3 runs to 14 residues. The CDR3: CASRFGLATDTQYF. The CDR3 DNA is TGTGCCAGCAGGTTTGGACTAGCGACAGATACGCAGTATTTT.

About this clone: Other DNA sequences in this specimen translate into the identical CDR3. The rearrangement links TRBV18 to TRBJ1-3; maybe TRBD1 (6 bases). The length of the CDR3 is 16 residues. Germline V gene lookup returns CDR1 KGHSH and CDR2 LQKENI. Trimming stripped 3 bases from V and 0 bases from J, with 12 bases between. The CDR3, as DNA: TGTGCCAGCTCACCCCTGGACAGTTCCTCTGGAAACACCATATATTTT. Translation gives CASSPLDSSSGNTIYF.